This TCR beta chain derives from a study of CD4 T cells in relation to SARS-CoV-2 and coronaviruses. Germline CDR1 LNHDA, CDR2 SQIVND (reference sequence). CDR3 length: 17 residues. V trimming: 5 bases; J trimming: 3 bases; junction bases outside the gene matches: 10. The unexposed donors gave CD4+ T cells in about 2011-2018, prior to COVID-19. Comment on this clone: What it binds is unknown.

Study observations and caveats: Samples before the pandemic and after infection were not matched within any donor. According to naive versus memory sequencing, detected responses are memory recall, not newly primed. Around 62% of donors had memory CD4+ clonotypes crossrecognizing SARS-CoV-2 and common cold coronavirus spike. Compared with monoreactive clones, crossreactive clones showed significantly weaker SARS-CoV-2 expansion.

Assay: immunoSEQ multiplex PCR; the TCRdb copy retains only in-frame clones and omits some. The table has around 65,000 clones, around 87% seen once. This receptor was identified in a human donor in good health. This sequence joins TRBV19 and TRBJ1-5; the match to TRBD1 covers 10 bases. Material for sequencing was memory CD4+ T cells from PBMCs. The CDR3, as DNA: TGTGCCAGTAGTTGGCAGACAGGGGGCCGCACCAATCAGCCCCAGCATTTT. Translating it yields CASSWQTGGRTNQPQHF.